This TCR beta chain was captured in a study of hypomethylating agent response in myelodysplastic syndrome (dated by TCRdb to about 2021). For the wider study: Patients were treated with the hypomethylating agents azacitidine (most of the 11) or decitabine (3 of 11). Patients had a mean age of about 78 +/- 6.2 years, and a diploid cytogenetic profile was the most common. TET2 mutation was identified most frequently, being present in about 45% of the 11 patients. Response was defined as complete response or hematologic improvement, and patients meeting neither criterion were classed as non-responders. The cohort included several male and a couple of female myelodysplastic syndrome patients. About 6 patients had a response of complete response or hematologic improvement, and four or five patients did not respond.

On the study overall, not on this receptor specifically: Richness, rarefaction diversity and clonality did not change significantly after hypomethylating agent treatment, across all patients or within response groups. The cohort was small, with only 10 to 12 patients analyzed. The shared GLIPH2 clusters might recognize novel MDS antigens, but this possibility was not confirmed and requires experimental validation. Novel clonotypes were found to emerge more often in responders, whereas more contracted clonotypes were observed in non-responders after treatment. Age matching of healthy control donors to MDS patients was not performed, and the MDS versus healthy comparison could have been impacted by this lack of age matching.

Clipping removes 6 bases from V and 4 bases from J, with 5 as the unmatched junction base count. CDR1 and CDR2 were assigned from the germline V gene as MNHEY and SVGAGI. Including the terminal cysteine and phenylalanine, the CDR3 comprises 14 residues. The retained sequence is limited to the CDR3, 42 bases, with the frame set at the first base. The library was generated by the immunoSEQ multiplex PCR assay. Sequencing was run at survey resolution with two replicates of about 200 ng each, for a total of approximately 400 ng of DNA per sample. Rearranged TCRB sequences in genomic DNA were detected with the hsTCRB kit using multiplex PCR primers targeting V and J genes. The first PCR used the QIAGEN Multiplex PCR Kit for roughly 30 cycles to amplify the CDR3 region. Sample barcodes and Illumina adapters were attached to each replicate during a second PCR lasting about 8 cycles. Pooled libraries were quantified using a QuantStudio 6 and the KAPA library quantification kit. Approximately 16 pM of pooled libraries was sequenced on an Illumina MiSeq using 156-cycle single-end reads plus a 15-cycle index read. On the study's bioinformatics: Of 150,000 to 200,000 unique clonotypes, more than 1.5% were flagged by VDJdb annotation as previously reported viral-epitope-specific clonotypes. Raw reads were processed by the immunoSEQ Data Assistant and immunoSEQ Analyzer into normalized, annotated TCRB repertoires. Clonotypes were analyzed with the immunarch R package version 0.6.5 and BioAnalyzer. Before richness was estimated, every repertoire was downsampled to the clone count of the smallest repertoire. Fisher's exact tests classified clonotypes as expanded, contracted or novel, with novel meaning zero frequency before treatment. Significantly changed CDR3 beta sequences were clustered with GLIPH2 at simulation_depth=1000 and kmer_min_depth=3, and CDR3s shorter than five residues were left out. TCRdb obtained this table from immuneACCESS and retained in-frame rearrangements with V and J assigned. These tables miss some clones; where compared with another copy, unresolved V genes account for less than half of the shortfall, and the remainder is unexplained. That table furnishes V, J and clone size, whereas the DNA furnished D and trimming. The sample profile shows about 2,800 clones; approximately 86% of them were found once. Approximately 30% of the sample is held by the ten biggest clonotypes.

Bulk bone marrow was analyzed, and T-cell subsets were not sorted. TCR beta CDR3 regions were immunosequenced from bone marrow of over nine myelodysplastic syndrome patients before and after hypomethylating agent therapy. To track the repertoire longitudinally, every patient provided one baseline bone marrow along with two to three bone marrows taken at different post-treatment timepoints. Whole bone marrow served as the source for genomic DNA extraction, with DNA quality checked using TapeStation, NanoDrop OneC and PicoGreen assays. Concerning this clone: Its antigen remains undetermined. Base qualities are not recorded, but no much larger clone differs from it by a single base.

The sequences come from bone marrow, collected before or after starting hypomethylating agent treatment for myelodysplastic syndrome (not recorded which). This clonotype was sampled from a human donor with myelodysplastic syndrome. The rearranged chain carries TRBV6-5 and TRBJ2-5; TRBD2 fits 10 bases in the junction. In nucleotides, the sequence is TGTGCCAGCAGGGCGGCTAGCGGGAGAGAGACCCAGTACTTC. Translated, this is CASRAASGRETQYF.